Listed below are T cell receptor beta chains from one sample, sequenced in a study of graft-versus-host responses after intestinal transplantation. Here immunoSEQ multiplex PCR was the method, and the copy in TCRdb shows in-frame clones only, minus some. The sample lists some 31,000 clones, nearly 90% occurring once. Specimen: PBMCs, collected about 15 months after intestinal transplantation. The receptors derive from a human patient who received an intestinal transplant, so some T cells may come from the graft donor. The CDR3 runs from the conserved cysteine through the conserved F or W. D genes are given only for firm matches. A clone size is listed for some rows: how often the clone was seen (once, few, many), or a class if it is expanded.

>TRBV19|TRBJ2-7|.|.
CASSLGGYESVYEQYF
TGTGCCAGTAGCCTCGGCGGATACGAATCGGTCTACGAGCAGTACTTC
>TRBV11-2|TRBJ2-3|.|.
CASSSRELDTDTQYF
TGTGCCAGCAGCTCCCGGGAGCTCGACACAGATACGCAGTATTTT
>TRBV18|TRBJ2-7|.|TRBD1
CASSPDRDREATQYF
TGTGCCAGCTCACCTGACCGGGACAGGGAAGCGACACAGTACTTC
>TRBV5-4|TRBJ1-2|.|TRBD1
CASSLGTGRVFF
TGTGCCAGCAGCTTGGGGACAGGGAGGGTATTCTTC
>TRBV5-1|TRBJ2-7|once|.
CASSSGGLGRYEQYF
TGCGCCAGCAGCTCCGGAGGGTTGGGAAGGTACGAGCAGTACTTC
>TRBV6-5|TRBJ1-4|.|.
CASSYRGNEKLFF
TGTGCCAGCAGTTACAGGGGTAATGAAAAACTGTTTTTT
>TRBV7-9|TRBJ2-1|.|TRBD2
CASSDALAGVYNEQFF
TGTGCCAGCAGCGACGCCCTAGCGGGGGTCTACAATGAGCAGTTCTTC
>TRBV30|TRBJ2-3|.|TRBD1
CAWSVGQNTDTQYF
TGTGCCTGGAGTGTGGGACAGAACACAGATACGCAGTATTTT
>TRBV2|TRBJ2-7|.|TRBD1
CASSGDRHTGTYEQYF
TGTGCCAGCAGTGGGGACAGACACACAGGAACTTACGAGCAGTACTTC
>TRBV7-8|TRBJ2-7|.|TRBD2
CASSRDSGRAGYEQYF
TGTGCCAGCAGCCGCGATAGCGGGAGGGCCGGGTACGAGCAGTACTTC
>TRBV2|TRBJ1-4|.|.
CASSNYPRSGEKLFF
TGTGCCAGCAGTAATTATCCTCGGTCGGGTGAAAAACTGTTTTTT